Presented here are 7 T cell receptor beta chains from one specimen sequenced in a study of T cell responses to AZD1222 COVID-19 vaccine. Produced via immunoSEQ multiplex PCR; TCRdb's table is partial and in-frame only. The table shows tens of thousands of clones, with around 84% occurring only once. Specimen: peripheral blood, collected on day 0 of AZD1222 vaccination. These receptors were collected from an adult in good health.

This clone is a singleton in its sample. The chain couples TRBV4-3 to TRBJ1-3; D is unresolved. Looked up from germline, CDR1 is LGHNA and CDR2 is YSLEER. V was shortened by 0 bases and J by 5 bases, with 8 bases between the two germline ends. The CDR3 consists of 14 residues. For the CDR3, the DNA is TGCGCCAGCAGCCAAGACGTTTATAGAAACACCATATATTTT. Its translation: CASSQDVYRNTIYF.

The chain has TRBV4-3 and TRBJ2-7; the D is unclear. In germline, CDR1 is LGHNA, CDR2 YSLEER. V lost 1 base and J lost 1, with 14 bases in between. The CDR3 is 16 amino acids. The CDR3 loop reads CASSQGWTERSYEQYF. The DNA of the CDR3 is TGCGCCAGCAGCCAAGGTTGGACGGAGCGATCCTACGAGCAGTACTTC.

This sequence joins TRBV5-1 and TRBJ2-3; the D call may be TRBD1 or TRBD2 (5 bases each). V lost 0 bases to trimming and J lost 0 bases, with 8 bases between them. This CDR3 is built from 15 residues. In germline, CDR1 is SGHRS, CDR2 YFSETQ. The chain's CDR3 is CASSLGGISTDTQYF. CDR3 DNA sequence: TGCGCCAGCAGCTTGGGGGGGATAAGCACAGATACGCAGTATTTT.

The rearrangement links TRBV27 to TRBJ1-1; D call uncertain. The CDR3 runs 14 residues. Trimming removed 5 bases from V and 6 bases from J, with 16 bases in between. Per the germline V gene, CDR1 is MNHEY and CDR2 is SMNVEV (reference sequence). CDR3 DNA: TGTGCCAGCAGTCCAAGAAACGAACTCCCTGAAGCTTTCTTT. This gives the protein CASSPRNELPEAFF.

This clone showed up just once. The chain combines TRBV12-3 or TRBV12-4 with TRBJ1-2, with D unclear. Trimming stripped 11 bases from V and 4 bases from J, with 14 bases between. The CDR3 contains 12 residues. CDR3 region: CASRRQVYGYTF. As DNA, the CDR3 is TGTGCCTCACGGCGGCAGGTCTATGGCTACACCTTC.

The chain couples TRBV6-2 or TRBV6-3 to TRBJ2-2, with D perhaps assigned TRBD1 or TRBD2 (5 bases each). The CDR3 loop spans 18 amino acids. V was cut by 2 bases and J by 2 bases, with 18 bases left in between. Per germline, CDR1 MNHEY and CDR2 SVGEGT. In nucleotides, the CDR3 is TGTGCCAGCAGTTACCAGGGAGCCCCATACTCAAACACCGGGGAGCTGTTTTTT. This gives the protein CASSYQGAPYSNTGELFF.

The gene calls are TRBV6-2 or TRBV6-3 and TRBJ1-1, with D unclear. The CDR3 is made up of 12 amino acids. Per germline, CDR1 MNHEY and CDR2 SVGEGT. V was trimmed by 2 bases and J by 5 bases, leaving 6 bases between them. CDR3 coding DNA: TGTGCCAGCAGTTACAGTAGTACTGAAGCTTTCTTT. Translation gives CASSYSSTEAFF.